The entry that follows covers one TCR beta chain sequence. Time point defined: week 3, after first cycle of checkpoint inhibitor. Disease control meant complete response, partial response or stable disease at 12 weeks. These data come from a study of blood T cell dynamics during melanoma immunotherapy. This CDR3 has 13 residues. Germline lookup yields CDR1 SEHNR and CDR2 FQNEAQ (reference sequence). V was shortened by 5 bases and J by 2 bases, with 10 bases between the two germline ends. Only in-frame clones appear in the TCRdb table, and some are missing; sequencing was by immunoSEQ multiplex PCR. The table lists around 10,000 clones, approximately 80% of them singletons.

The TCR originated in a human donor with melanoma. V gene TRBV7-9 combines with J gene TRBJ2-7; D might be TRBD2 (5 bases). The input for sequencing was blood, taken from a patient treated with checkpoint blockade. CDR3 residues: CASSAAGTYEQYV. The CDR3 nucleotides are TGTGCCAGCAGCGCGGCCGGGACCTACGAGCAGTACGTC.